The rows below give T cell receptor beta chains drawn from one sample of a study of control samples from healthy donors and cancer patients. Assay: immunoSEQ multiplex PCR; the TCRdb copy retains only in-frame clones and omits some. This table has about 45,000 clones, 91% appearing once. Sequencing was carried out using PBMCs. The receptors come from a woman aged 40 to 50 with head and neck cancer. Both conserved end residues are part of each CDR3. D genes are given only for firm matches. A clone size is listed for some rows: how often the clone was seen (once, few, many), or a class if it is expanded.

d_call	clone_size	j_call	cdr3_length	v_call	cdr3_aa	cdr3_nt
TRBD1	NA	TRBJ1-5	17	TRBV19	CASSMGQGYSSNQPQHF	TGTGCCAGTAGTATGGGACAGGGTTATTCGAGCAATCAGCCCCAGCATTTT
NA	NA	TRBJ1-1	13	TRBV29-1	CSVERTPNTEAFF	TGCAGCGTTGAACGAACACCGAACACTGAAGCTTTCTTT
NA	NA	TRBJ2-3	13	TRBV12-3/TRBV12-4	CASSLRPADTQYF	TGTGCCAGCAGTTTACGCCCGGCAGATACGCAGTATTTT
NA	NA	TRBJ2-7	14	TRBV11-2	CASSSWGIDYEQYF	TGTGCCAGCAGCTCCTGGGGGATCGACTACGAGCAGTACTTC
NA	NA	TRBJ2-7	12	TRBV7-2	CASSSDAYEQYF	TGTGCCAGCAGCTCAGACGCCTACGAGCAGTACTTC
NA	NA	TRBJ2-5	15	TRBV2	CASSQVGGAFETQYF	TGTGCCAGCAGCCAAGTGGGGGGGGCCTTTGAGACCCAGTACTTC
TRBD2	few	TRBJ2-7	17	TRBV3-1/TRBV3-2	CASSQVGLAGGRYEQYF	TGTGCCAGCAGCCAAGTGGGACTAGCGGGGGGGAGGTACGAGCAGTACTTC
NA	NA	TRBJ1-2	15	TRBV7-2	CASSLRVDSRHGYTF	TGTGCCAGCAGCCTCCGAGTCGACAGCCGTCATGGCTACACCTTC
NA	NA	TRBJ1-1	14	TRBV30	CAWSVPWENTEAFF	TGTGCCTGGAGTGTACCCTGGGAGAACACTGAAGCTTTCTTT
NA	NA	TRBJ1-1	16	TRBV12-5	CASGSGHQIMNTEAFF	TGTGCTAGTGGTTCGGGACACCAGATTATGAACACTGAAGCTTTCTTT
NA	few	TRBJ2-5	14	TRBV2	CASSDGGAAETQYF	TGTGCCAGCAGTGATGGGGGGGCCGCAGAGACCCAGTACTTC
NA	NA	TRBJ2-5	12	TRBV6-6	CASSYVQETQYF	TGTGCCAGCAGTTACGTGCAAGAGACCCAGTACTTC
NA	NA	TRBJ2-1	14	TRBV19	CASSIGATMPEQFF	TGTGCCAGTAGTATAGGGGCGACTATGCCTGAGCAGTTCTTC
NA	NA	TRBJ2-3	13	TRBV12-3/TRBV12-4	CASSLNSDDTQYF	TGTGCCAGCAGTTTAAATAGCGACGATACGCAGTATTTT
NA	NA	TRBJ1-1	16	TRBV27	CASSLLASRSSTEAFF	TGTGCCAGCAGTTTATTAGCTTCCCGTTCGAGCACTGAAGCTTTCTTT
NA	NA	TRBJ1-2	13	TRBV2	CASSAGQLGGYTF	TGTGCCAGCAGTGCCGGACAGTTGGGCGGCTACACCTTC
TRBD1	NA	TRBJ1-1	13	TRBV30	CAWSRGRGTEAFF	TGTGCCTGGAGCAGGGGGCGCGGCACTGAAGCTTTCTTT
TRBD1	NA	TRBJ1-6	16	TRBV11-2	CASSPWPGTGGSPLHF	TGTGCCAGCAGCCCCTGGCCGGGGACAGGGGGATCACCCCTCCACTTT
NA	once	TRBJ2-7	16	TRBV21-1	CASSKGILADAYEQYF	TGTGCCAGCAGCAAAGGGATACTAGCGGACGCCTACGAGCAGTACTTC
NA	NA	TRBJ1-1	14	TRBV11-3	CASSPGPGATEAFF	TGTGCCAGCAGCCCCGGGCCAGGGGCCACTGAAGCTTTCTTT
NA	NA	TRBJ2-2	11	TRBV25-1	CASREVGELFF	TGTGCCAGCAGAGAGGTCGGGGAGCTGTTTTTT
TRBD1	NA	TRBJ2-1	14	TRBV5-1	CASSLRQGPNEQFF	TGCGCCAGCAGCTTACGACAGGGACCAAATGAGCAGTTCTTC
NA	NA	TRBJ1-1	12	TRBV28	CASTYRTSEAFF	TGTGCCAGCACATATCGAACGTCTGAAGCTTTCTTT
NA	NA	TRBJ2-5	14	TRBV19	CASSIGGVRETQYF	TGTGCCAGTAGTATAGGGGGGGTCAGAGAGACCCAGTACTTC
NA	NA	TRBJ1-2	17	TRBV19	CASSTYRSTRGNYGYTF	TGTGCCAGTAGTACCTACAGATCCACGCGAGGGAACTATGGCTACACCTTC
NA	NA	TRBJ1-2	15	TRBV5-6	CASTVGPDRYYGYTF	TGTGCCAGCACCGTCGGGCCGGACCGATACTATGGCTACACCTTC
TRBD2	NA	TRBJ2-3	16	TRBV30	CAWSLLAGYEIDTQYF	TGTGCCTGGTCTCTACTAGCGGGGTACGAGATAGATACGCAGTATTTT
TRBD2	NA	TRBJ2-3	16	TRBV13	CASSFGAGGGTDTQYF	TGTGCCAGCAGCTTTGGGGCGGGGGGTGGCACAGATACGCAGTATTTT
NA	NA	TRBJ2-3	12	TRBV7-3	CASRGKLDTQYF	TGTGCCAGCAGAGGAAAATTAGATACGCAGTATTTT
NA	NA	TRBJ1-1	14	TRBV28	CASSRLGASTEAFF	TGTGCCAGCAGCCGCTTAGGGGCTAGCACTGAAGCTTTCTTT
NA	NA	TRBJ2-7	13	TRBV27	CASSLFRPGEQYF	TGTGCCAGCAGTTTATTTCGTCCTGGCGAGCAGTACTTC
TRBD1	NA	TRBJ2-7	12	TRBV19	CASSSGQGRQYF	TGTGCCAGTAGTAGCGGACAGGGAAGGCAGTACTTC
NA	NA	TRBJ2-1	15	TRBV18	CASSRGQGAFDEQFF	TGTGCCAGCTCCCGCGGGCAGGGAGCTTTCGATGAGCAGTTCTTC
TRBD1	NA	TRBJ1-6	13	TRBV19	CASSRTGSSPLHF	TGTGCCAGTAGTAGGACAGGGAGTTCACCCCTCCACTTT
TRBD1	NA	TRBJ1-6	16	TRBV3-1/TRBV3-2	CASSANRGTYNSPLHF	TGTGCCAGCAGCGCGAACAGGGGCACCTATAATTCACCCCTCCACTTT